This T cell receptor beta chain was retrieved from a study of immune heterogeneity within non-small cell lung tumors. Background on the study: The tumor set comprised a handful of squamous cell carcinomas and approximately ten non-squamous carcinomas (plus 1 not otherwise specified).

TCR beta CDR3 was amplified by multiplex PCR, first round nine to ten cycles, 32 V and 13 J primers. TCRdb processed the multiplex PCR reads anew with MiXCR; each CDR3 protein has one entry. This table has over 20,000 distinct CDR3 sequences, about 30% appearing once. This clonotype has ten or more counts. CDR3 length equals 15 residues. Germline loops: CDR1 MDHEN, CDR2 SYDVKM. The ends were cut back, 4 bases at V and 5 bases at J, with 18 bases in the middle. Template was bulk tumor genomic DNA, about 550 ng per sample. Biopsies, several per primary tumor and spaced far apart, were collected during surgery. Newly diagnosed with untreated non-small cell lung cancer, the patients underwent curative surgery.

The chain employs TRBV28 and TRBJ2-7, with D possibly being TRBD1 or TRBD2 (7 bases each). The sequence was collected from a man aged 40-55 years with non-small cell lung cancer. The sample comprised lung tumor tissue. The CDR3 DNA sequence: TGTGCCAGCAGTTCCGCGGGGGAGGGGGCCCACGAGCAGTACTTC. Protein sequence: CASSSAGEGAHEQYF.